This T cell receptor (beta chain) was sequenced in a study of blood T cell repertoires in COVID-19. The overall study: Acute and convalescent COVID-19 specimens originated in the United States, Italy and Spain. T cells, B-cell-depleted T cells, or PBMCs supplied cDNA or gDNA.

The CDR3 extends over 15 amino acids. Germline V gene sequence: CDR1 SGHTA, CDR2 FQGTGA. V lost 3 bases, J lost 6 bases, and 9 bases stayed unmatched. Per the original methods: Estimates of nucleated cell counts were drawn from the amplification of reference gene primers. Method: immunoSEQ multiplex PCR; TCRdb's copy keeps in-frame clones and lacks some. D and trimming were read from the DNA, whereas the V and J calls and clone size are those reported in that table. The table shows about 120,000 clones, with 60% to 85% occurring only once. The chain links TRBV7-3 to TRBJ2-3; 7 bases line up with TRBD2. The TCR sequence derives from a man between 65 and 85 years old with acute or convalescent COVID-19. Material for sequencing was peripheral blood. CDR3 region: CASSLDGGRIDTQYF. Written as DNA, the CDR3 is TGTGCCAGCAGCTTGGATGGCGGGAGAATCGATACGCAGTATTTT.